This T cell receptor beta chain stems from a study of graft-versus-host responses after intestinal transplantation. Remarks on this clone: Its antigen remains unidentified.

Trimming shortened V by 1 base and J by 1 base, and 8 bases separated the two germline ends. The CDR3 is made up of 15 amino acids. CDR1 SGHVS and CDR2 FQNEAQ come from the germline V gene. TCRdb's copy holds only in-frame clones and misses some; the assay was immunoSEQ multiplex PCR. The data show 80,000 to 100,000 clones, less than 90% seen once. The V gene is TRBV7-8, the J gene TRBJ1-3, with a weak D call TRBD1 (5 bases). The specimen comprised unstimulated CD8+ T cells sorted from spleen or lymph node cells, sampled before intestinal transplant. The clonotype was recovered from a human donor who received an intestinal transplant. The CDR3 coding sequence is TGTGCCAGCAGCTTAGAGGGGTCGTCTGGAAACACCATATATTTT. Its protein product is CASSLEGSSGNTIYF.